These T cell receptor beta chains were read from a single sample in a study of T cells after yellow fever vaccination. One entry per CDR3 protein, called by TCRdb with MiXCR from the 5' RACE reads. The sample comprises some 600,000 distinct CDR3 sequences, 12% of which are singletons, and more than 12% rests with the top ten. The sample consisted of PBMCs, taken on the day of the yellow fever booster vaccination. All receptors come from a man younger than 45 who received the YFV17D yellow fever vaccine. Each CDR3 is given with its conserved first and last residue. D genes are given only for firm matches. The size field is filled for only some rows; it gives once, few, many or a size class.

j_gene: TRBJ2-1
d_gene: -
abundance: -
v_gene: TRBV18
CDR3nt: TGTGCCAGCTCACTCCGGGGCGGAATTTTCGGCAATGAGCAGTTCTTC
CDR3aa: CASSLRGGIFGNEQFF

j_gene: TRBJ1-2
d_gene: TRBD1
abundance: many
v_gene: TRBV7-9
CDR3nt: TGTGCCAGCCATTCTTCAGGACAGGGGGCTTCTAACTATGGCTACACCTTC
CDR3aa: CASHSSGQGASNYGYTF

j_gene: TRBJ2-7
d_gene: TRBD2
abundance: -
v_gene: TRBV5-1
CDR3nt: TGCGCCAGCAGCTTTCAGCGGGGGGACAACTACGAGCAGTACTTC
CDR3aa: CASSFQRGDNYEQYF

j_gene: TRBJ1-5
d_gene: TRBD1
abundance: many
v_gene: TRBV10-3
CDR3nt: TGTGCCACCGATGGCGGTGGACAGGGGGCAGGTCAGCCCCAGCATTTT
CDR3aa: CATDGGGQGAGQPQHF

j_gene: TRBJ2-7
d_gene: TRBD2
abundance: once
v_gene: TRBV18
CDR3nt: TGTGCCAGCTCACCGGGACTAGCGGGAGTTCGGCGGGAGCAGTACTTC
CDR3aa: CASSPGLAGVRREQYF

j_gene: TRBJ2-1
d_gene: -
abundance: -
v_gene: TRBV7-8
CDR3nt: TGTGCCAGCAGCTTGAAGGTAAATGAGCAGTTCTTC
CDR3aa: CASSLKVNEQFF

j_gene: TRBJ2-3
d_gene: TRBD1
abundance: few
v_gene: TRBV9
CDR3nt: TGTGCCAGCAGCCCGTGGACAGGATCTATGGGGGAGGATACGCAGTATTTT
CDR3aa: CASSPWTGSMGEDTQYF

j_gene: TRBJ2-2
d_gene: TRBD2
abundance: -
v_gene: TRBV11-2
CDR3nt: TGTGCCAGCAGAAATCTAGCGGGAGGCGGCGAGCTGTTTTTT
CDR3aa: CASRNLAGGGELFF

j_gene: TRBJ1-1
d_gene: TRBD1
abundance: few
v_gene: TRBV29-1
CDR3nt: TGCAGCGTCACAGGGGGAGCTTTCTTT
CDR3aa: CSVTGGAFF

j_gene: TRBJ1-3
d_gene: -
abundance: -
v_gene: TRBV29-1
CDR3nt: TGCAGCGTTATTTTCCTCTCTGGAAACACCATATATTTT
CDR3aa: CSVIFLSGNTIYF

j_gene: TRBJ2-2
d_gene: -
abundance: -
v_gene: TRBV20-1
CDR3nt: TGCAGTGCTAGAGGACACCTCACCGGGGAGCTGTTTTTT
CDR3aa: CSARGHLTGELFF

j_gene: TRBJ1-3
d_gene: -
abundance: -
v_gene: TRBV4-3
CDR3nt: TGCGCCAGCAGCCAAGAGGGGGCGAACACCATATATTTT
CDR3aa: CASSQEGANTIYF

j_gene: TRBJ1-1
d_gene: -
abundance: few
v_gene: TRBV7-2
CDR3nt: TGTGCCAGCAGCTCAGTAGTAGGAGCTTTCTTT
CDR3aa: CASSSVVGAFF

j_gene: TRBJ1-2
d_gene: -
abundance: few
v_gene: TRBV7-2
CDR3nt: TGTGCCAGCGTAAGGGACTCATATGGCTACACCTTC
CDR3aa: CASVRDSYGYTF

j_gene: TRBJ1-3
d_gene: -
abundance: once
v_gene: TRBV29-1
CDR3nt: TGCAGCGTCGCAGGTAGAGACCCAAGTACTGGAAACACCATATATTTT
CDR3aa: CSVAGRDPSTGNTIYF

j_gene: TRBJ2-1
d_gene: TRBD2
abundance: many
v_gene: TRBV7-2
CDR3nt: TGTGCCAGCAGCTTAGTTGGACTAGCGGGAGGGAATGAGCAGTTCTTC
CDR3aa: CASSLVGLAGGNEQFF

j_gene: TRBJ2-5
d_gene: -
abundance: -
v_gene: TRBV12-3/TRBV12-4
CDR3nt: TGTGCCAGCAATCCGGGAGTAAAAGAGACCCAGTACTTC
CDR3aa: CASNPGVKETQYF

j_gene: TRBJ2-4
d_gene: -
abundance: few
v_gene: TRBV5-1
CDR3nt: TGCGCCAGCAGCTTTGGGGGCTCGGACAAAAACATTCAGTACTTC
CDR3aa: CASSFGGSDKNIQYF

j_gene: TRBJ1-2
d_gene: -
abundance: -
v_gene: TRBV6-2/TRBV6-3
CDR3nt: TGTGCCAGCAGTGCCGGGACACTCACTAACTATGGCTACACCTTC
CDR3aa: CASSAGTLTNYGYTF

j_gene: TRBJ1-4
d_gene: TRBD1
abundance: -
v_gene: TRBV27
CDR3nt: TGTGCCAGCAGTCCATTGGGACAGGGGCCGGAAAAACTGTTTTTT
CDR3aa: CASSPLGQGPEKLFF

j_gene: TRBJ2-1
d_gene: -
abundance: -
v_gene: TRBV6-2/TRBV6-3
CDR3nt: TGTGCCAGCAGCCTTACAATCGGGTACCAACCTCTAAGCTCCTACAATGAGCAGTTCTTC
CDR3aa: CASSLTIGYQPLSSYNEQFF

j_gene: TRBJ2-5
d_gene: -
abundance: few
v_gene: TRBV7-8
CDR3nt: TGTGCCAGCAGCTTATTTGTGGAGACCCAGTACTTC
CDR3aa: CASSLFVETQYF

j_gene: TRBJ2-7
d_gene: -
abundance: few
v_gene: TRBV7-2
CDR3nt: TGTGCCAGCAGCTTACTAACAGGGCCCTACGAGCAGTACTTC
CDR3aa: CASSLLTGPYEQYF

j_gene: TRBJ2-7
d_gene: -
abundance: few
v_gene: TRBV4-3
CDR3nt: TGCGCCAGCAGCCCGGGACGTTTGTACGAGCAGTACTTC
CDR3aa: CASSPGRLYEQYF

j_gene: TRBJ2-7
d_gene: -
abundance: few
v_gene: TRBV20-1
CDR3nt: TGCAGTGCTACCGGGATTTTTCTCCGGAGGGAGAATTACGAGCAGTACTTC
CDR3aa: CSATGIFLRRENYEQYF

j_gene: TRBJ1-1
d_gene: TRBD1
abundance: -
v_gene: TRBV12-3/TRBV12-4
CDR3nt: TGTGCCAGCAGTAACGACAGGGCTGAAGCTTTCTTT
CDR3aa: CASSNDRAEAFF

j_gene: TRBJ2-5
d_gene: TRBD1
abundance: -
v_gene: TRBV29-1
CDR3nt: TGCAGCGTTGCAGGACCAGGGGGCTTACGGGAGACCCAGTACTTC
CDR3aa: CSVAGPGGLRETQYF

j_gene: TRBJ2-5
d_gene: TRBD2
abundance: -
v_gene: TRBV20-1
CDR3nt: TGCAGTGCTCCATTCGCGGGAGGGGAGACCCAGTACTTC
CDR3aa: CSAPFAGGETQYF